What follows are 16 T cell receptor beta chains derived from one specimen sequenced in a study of spatial heterogeneity in lung cancer. TCRdb re-analysed the 5' RACE reads in MiXCR, keeping a single row per CDR3 protein. Among tens of thousands of distinct CDR3 sequences, approximately 5.2% were seen once, and the ten largest hold less than 30%. Time point in this sample: sample taken at primary tumor resection. Sequencing covered unsorted whole RNA taken from tumor, nontumor lung or frozen PBMC. Sequences were derived from PBMCs, sampled at surgery. The receptors shown here come from a female donor with early-stage non-small cell lung cancer.

This clonotype came up a few times. The chain is built from TRBV20-1 and TRBJ2-5; 8 nucleotides match TRBD1. The trim removed 0 bases at V and 4 bases at J, leaving 16 bases unmatched. The CDR3 length is 18 residues. Germline V gives CDR1 DFQATT, CDR2 SNEGSKA (reference sequence). CDR3 sequence: CSARDIRVDRVVGETQYF. For the CDR3, the DNA is TGCAGTGCTAGAGATATAAGAGTGGACAGGGTGGTAGGAGAGACCCAGTACTTC.

This clonotype was seen many times. The V call is TRBV5-1, the J call TRBJ2-2; a weak D match, TRBD1 (5 bases). This CDR3 comprises 14 residues. Germline-derived CDR1 and CDR2 are SGHRS and YFSETQ. Trimming removed 4 bases from V and 6 bases from J, with 13 bases in between. The CDR3 reads CASSIQGISGELFF. DNA for the CDR3: TGCGCCAGCAGCATTCAGGGAATATCCGGGGAGCTGTTTTTT. Full variable domain (outside the CDR3, taken from reference TRBV5-1 and TRBJ2-2): KAGVTQTPRYLIKTRGQQVTLSCSPISGHRSVSWYQQTPGQGLQFLFEYFSETQRNKGNFPGRFSGRQFSNSRSEMNVSTLELGDSALYLCASSIQGISGELFFGEGSRLTVL.

Many counts were recorded for this clonotype. The chain uses TRBV20-1 and TRBJ1-4; D remains ambiguous. Trimming stripped 4 bases from V and 4 bases from J, with 10 bases between. The CDR3 is 13 residues long. Germline V lookup: CDR1 DFQATT, CDR2 SNEGSKA (reference sequence). CDR3 residues: CSAKDRRNEKLFF. The CDR3, as DNA: TGCAGTGCTAAGGATCGGCGTAATGAAAAACTGTTTTTT.

This clonotype was seen a few times. The CDR3 sequence: CASSILDTQYF. The CDR3, as DNA: TGTGCCAGTAGTATTTTGGATACGCAGTATTTT. The chain carries TRBV19 and TRBJ2-3; D unclear. Trimming took off 3 bases at V and 6 bases at J, with 4 bases between the two ends. Germline-derived CDR1 and CDR2 are LNHDA and SQIVND (reference sequence). CDR3 length: 11 amino acids.

This chain connects TRBV5-4 to TRBJ1-1, with TRBD1 matching over 7 bases. With 0 bases clipped from V and 0 bases from J, the junction kept 2 bases outside the gene matches. The CDR3 length is 15 residues. The germline V gene has CDR1 SGHNT and CDR2 YYREEE (reference sequence). The CDR3 loop is CASSLAGTVNTEAFF. DNA for the CDR3: TGTGCCAGCAGCTTGGCCGGGACAGTGAACACTGAAGCTTTCTTT.

This clonotype showed up many times. The chain has TRBV10-3 and TRBJ1-4, with 8 bases lining up with TRBD1. The V and J ends lost 6 bases and 0 bases, in that order; junction bases with no gene match: 9. CDR1 is ENHRY, CDR2 SYGVKD, per germline. The CDR3 covers 17 residues. This chain's CDR3 is CAIRGDRGDATNEKLFF. In DNA form, the CDR3 reads TGTGCCATCAGGGGCGACAGGGGAGACGCAACTAATGAAAAACTGTTTTTT.

This clonotype occurred many times. The chain has TRBV7-9 and TRBJ2-7; 7 bases map to TRBD1. Per the germline V gene, CDR1 is SEHNR and CDR2 is FQNEAQ (reference sequence). The CDR3 has 19 amino acids. The junction had 17 bases not matched to a gene; V was cut back by 3 bases and J by 0 bases. CDR3 sequence reads: CASSFATGQVGPPSYEQYF. The CDR3 region has the DNA TGTGCCAGCAGCTTCGCTACAGGACAGGTTGGCCCCCCCTCCTACGAGCAGTACTTC.

This clonotype was recorded many times. The chain combines TRBV20-1 with TRBJ1-3, with a tentative D call TRBD1 (5 bases). V was shortened by 6 bases and J by 8 bases, with 14 bases between the two germline ends. CDR1 DFQATT and CDR2 SNEGSKA come from the germline V gene (reference sequence). CDR3 length: 12 amino acids. Here the CDR3 reads CSATGRDYTIYF. For the CDR3, the DNA is TGCAGTGCAACCGGACGGGACTACACCATATATTTT.

Ten or more counts support this clonotype. The CDR3 region has the DNA TGTGCCAGCAGTGAAATAGCGACACTTGGAAACACCATATATTTT. As protein: CASSEIATLGNTIYF. The chain joins TRBV6-1 to TRBJ1-3; no clear D. The CDR3 contains 15 residues. Germline assignment: CDR1 MNHNS and CDR2 SASEGT. The ends were cut back, 2 bases at V and 3 bases at J, with 11 bases in the middle.

This clonotype was seen ten or more times. This rearrangement joins TRBV7-9 to TRBJ1-1; possible D gene TRBD1, 6 bases. The CDR3 has 13 residues. From germline, CDR1 is SEHNR and CDR2 FQNEAQ (reference sequence). Trimming pared 5 bases from V and 10 bases from J, leaving 17 bases between. CDR3 nucleotides: TGTGCCAGCAGCCCCCCTGGGGGGGCGGGAGCTTTCTTT. It yields the protein CASSPPGGAGAFF.

This clonotype was seen many times. This sequence joins TRBV19 and TRBJ2-1; D remains unclear. Trimming pared 5 bases from V and 0 bases from J, leaving 8 bases between. The germline V gene encodes CDR1 LNHDA and CDR2 SQIVND (reference sequence). The CDR3 contains 14 residues. The CDR3 loop is CASSWAPSYNEQFF. For the CDR3, the DNA is TGTGCCAGTAGTTGGGCGCCCTCCTACAATGAGCAGTTCTTC.

J is TRBJ1-1 and V is TRBV28; TRBD1 agrees at 7 bases. The CDR3 is 15 residues long. Germline CDR1 is MDHEN and CDR2 is SYDVKM. The V and J ends lost 2 bases and 4 bases, in that order; junction bases with no gene match: 7. The CDR3 sequence is CASSLGTRGLTEAFF. CDR3 bases: TGTGCCAGCAGTTTAGGAACTAGGGGGCTCACTGAAGCTTTCTTT. The variable domain in full, completed from reference TRBV28 and TRBJ1-1, reads DVKVTQSSRYLVKRTGEKVFLECVQDMDHENMFWYRQDPGLGLRLIYFSYDVKMKEKGDIPEGYSVSREKKERFSLILESASTNQTSMYLCASSLGTRGLTEAFFGQGTRLTVV.

The chain carries TRBV27 and TRBJ2-3; no clear D. Germline CDR1 is MNHEY and CDR2 is SMNVEV (reference sequence). CDR3 length: 13 residues. V shed 0 bases and J shed 6 bases, with 7 bases lying between them. The CDR3 loop reads CASSLSRVDTQYF. CDR3 in DNA: TGTGCCAGCAGTTTATCTCGGGTGGATACGCAGTATTTT.

This clonotype was recorded a few times. This chain links TRBV12-5 with TRBJ2-7; 7 bases are a match to TRBD1. The V gene's germline CDR1 is LGHNT and CDR2 FRNRAP. V shed 4 bases, J shed 3 bases, and the junction held 9 bases outside the gene matches. The length of the CDR3 is 15 residues. This CDR3 is CASGSSGQSIYEQYF. The CDR3 coding sequence is TGTGCTAGTGGTTCCTCGGGACAGTCAATCTACGAGCAGTACTTC.

This clonotype was seen many times. The chain links TRBV20-1 to TRBJ1-1; D unresolved. V lost 1 base and J 4 bases, leaving 7 bases between the germline ends. The germline V gene has CDR1 DFQATT and CDR2 SNEGSKA (reference sequence). This CDR3 contains 12 residues. CDR3 nucleotides: TGCAGTGCTAGAGTAGGGAGCACTGAAGCTTTCTTT. Translating gives CSARVGSTEAFF.

This clonotype has ten or more counts. The chain links TRBV5-4 to TRBJ2-3, with 10 bases that match TRBD2. The CDR3 loop spans 15 amino acids. V dropped 5 bases and J dropped 4; count of bases not matched to a gene: 7. The V gene's germline CDR1 is SGHNT and CDR2 YYREEE (reference sequence). The CDR3 DNA follows: TGTGCCAGCAGTACCCAAGCGGGGGGGGCAGATACGCAGTATTTT. It is translated as CASSTQAGGADTQYF.